A selection of T cell receptor beta chains follows, all from one sample in a study of CD8 T cells in ankylosing spondylitis. MiXCR was run by TCRdb on the 5' RACE reads, yielding one entry per CDR3 protein. Among over 25,000 distinct CDR3 sequences listed, roughly 7.9% were seen once. What was sequenced was blood. Every receptor here comes from a male donor with ankylosing spondylitis or in good health (not recorded which). The CDR3 runs from the conserved cysteine through the conserved F or W. The order of the fields is J gene, V gene, clone size, D gene, CDR3 DNA, CDR3 protein. A D gene is named only where the DNA matches it firmly. Size is stated for part of the rows, as once, few or many counts, or as a class when the clone is expanded.

j_call: TRBJ1-1; v_call: TRBV21-1; clone_size: few; d_call: -; cdr3_nt: TGTGCCAGCAGCCCCGGGGACAGGGAGAACACTGAAGCTTTCTTT; cdr3_aa: CASSPGDRENTEAFF
j_call: TRBJ2-1; v_call: TRBV5-1; clone_size: many; d_call: -; cdr3_nt: TGCGCCAGCAGATTTACCGGGCCCCCGGGGGAGCAGTTCTTC; cdr3_aa: CASRFTGPPGEQFF
j_call: TRBJ2-7; v_call: TRBV20-1; clone_size: -; d_call: -; cdr3_nt: TGCAGTGTAAGGACGACCTACGAGCAGTACTTC; cdr3_aa: CSVRTTYEQYF
j_call: TRBJ1-5; v_call: TRBV9; clone_size: -; d_call: -; cdr3_nt: TGTGCCAGCAGCGTAGGGCTCAATCAGCCCCAGCATTTT; cdr3_aa: CASSVGLNQPQHF
j_call: TRBJ2-2; v_call: TRBV6-2/TRBV6-3; clone_size: -; d_call: -; cdr3_nt: TGTGCCAGCGGCGTCGACAGGCCTAACACCGGGGAGCTGTTTTTT; cdr3_aa: CASGVDRPNTGELFF
j_call: TRBJ1-3; v_call: TRBV7-3; clone_size: -; d_call: -; cdr3_nt: TGTGCCAGCAGCTTAGGCCCCGGACGGAGCTCTGGAAACACCATATATTTT; cdr3_aa: CASSLGPGRSSGNTIYF
j_call: TRBJ2-2; v_call: TRBV5-1; clone_size: -; d_call: -; cdr3_nt: TGCGCCAGCAGTCAGGCCGGTCCTATCGGGACAAGTACCGGGGAGCTGTTTTTT; cdr3_aa: CASSQAGPIGTSTGELFF
j_call: TRBJ2-5; v_call: TRBV2; clone_size: -; d_call: -; cdr3_nt: TGTGCCAGCAGTGAATTGGGCAGGGCAGAGACCCAGTACTTC; cdr3_aa: CASSELGRAETQYF
j_call: TRBJ2-7; v_call: TRBV20-1; clone_size: -; d_call: -; cdr3_nt: TGCAGTGCTTTCAAAATGAGCGGACAGCTCTACGAGCAGTACTTC; cdr3_aa: CSAFKMSGQLYEQYF
j_call: TRBJ1-1; v_call: TRBV5-1; clone_size: few; d_call: TRBD1; cdr3_nt: TGCGCCAGCAGCTCCCAGGGGGGCGTGAACACTGAAGCTTTCTTT; cdr3_aa: CASSSQGGVNTEAFF
j_call: TRBJ2-3; v_call: TRBV28; clone_size: many; d_call: -; cdr3_nt: TGTGCCAGCAGTTCCACGGCTAGCACAGATACGCAGTATTTT; cdr3_aa: CASSSTASTDTQYF
j_call: TRBJ2-2; v_call: TRBV6-5; clone_size: -; d_call: TRBD2; cdr3_nt: TGTGCCAGCAACCGACTAGCGGGCTACACCGGGGAGCTGTTTTTT; cdr3_aa: CASNRLAGYTGELFF
j_call: TRBJ1-4; v_call: TRBV29-1; clone_size: many; d_call: -; cdr3_nt: TGCAGCGTTGAATACTGGGGAAAACTGTTTTTT; cdr3_aa: CSVEYWGKLFF
j_call: TRBJ2-7; v_call: TRBV14; clone_size: few; d_call: -; cdr3_nt: TGTGCCAGCAGCCGAACAGGTTACGAGCAGTACTTC; cdr3_aa: CASSRTGYEQYF
j_call: TRBJ2-1; v_call: TRBV29-1; clone_size: many; d_call: TRBD1; cdr3_nt: TGCAGCGTTGGTGGACAGGGATACAATGAGCAGTTCTTC; cdr3_aa: CSVGGQGYNEQFF
j_call: TRBJ2-3; v_call: TRBV6-2/TRBV6-3; clone_size: many; d_call: TRBD2; cdr3_nt: TGTGCCAGCAGCCTCGCGGGGACTAGGGGAGATACGCAGTATTTT; cdr3_aa: CASSLAGTRGDTQYF
j_call: TRBJ1-1; v_call: TRBV20-1; clone_size: -; d_call: TRBD1; cdr3_nt: TGCAGTGCTAGGGCGACAGGGCGAACGTCTGAAGCTTTCTTT; cdr3_aa: CSARATGRTSEAFF
j_call: TRBJ2-7; v_call: TRBV29-1; clone_size: -; d_call: TRBD1; cdr3_nt: TGCAGCGTTCTCAGGGGGTTAAGGGAGAGTAATGAGCAGTACTTC; cdr3_aa: CSVLRGLRESNEQYF
j_call: TRBJ2-4; v_call: TRBV12-3/TRBV12-4; clone_size: few; d_call: -; cdr3_nt: TGTGCCAGCAGTTTAGAAGGGATACTAGCCAAAAACATTCAGTACTTC; cdr3_aa: CASSLEGILAKNIQYF
j_call: TRBJ2-2; v_call: TRBV7-2; clone_size: few; d_call: -; cdr3_nt: TGTGCCAGCAGCTCCCCTGCCGGGGCCTCGAACACCGGGGAGCTGTTTTTT; cdr3_aa: CASSSPAGASNTGELFF
j_call: TRBJ1-4; v_call: TRBV30; clone_size: -; d_call: -; cdr3_nt: TGTGCCTGGAGTGTTACAGGTTCTAATGAAAAACTGTTTTTT; cdr3_aa: CAWSVTGSNEKLFF
j_call: TRBJ1-4; v_call: TRBV7-2; clone_size: -; d_call: -; cdr3_nt: TGTGCCAGCAGCTGGCGGAGGGAAAATGAAAAACTGTTTTTT; cdr3_aa: CASSWRRENEKLFF
j_call: TRBJ2-2; v_call: TRBV3-1; clone_size: few; d_call: -; cdr3_nt: TGTGCCAGCAGCCCCCACCCTACTAGCTCCTCTCGCACCGGGGAGCTGTTTTTT; cdr3_aa: CASSPHPTSSSRTGELFF
j_call: TRBJ2-1; v_call: TRBV5-1; clone_size: few; d_call: -; cdr3_nt: TGCGCCAGCCAACCCAGGGGGGGCCATGAGCAGTTCTTC; cdr3_aa: CASQPRGGHEQFF
j_call: TRBJ1-4; v_call: TRBV6-6; clone_size: -; d_call: -; cdr3_nt: TGTGCCAGCAGTTCCCCCGGGCTAACAACTAATGAAAAACTGTTTTTT; cdr3_aa: CASSSPGLTTNEKLFF
j_call: TRBJ2-5; v_call: TRBV5-1; clone_size: few; d_call: -; cdr3_nt: TGCGCCAGCAGCTTGATAGGGGGCCAAGAGACCCAGTACTTC; cdr3_aa: CASSLIGGQETQYF
j_call: TRBJ2-2; v_call: TRBV10-3; clone_size: -; d_call: -; cdr3_nt: TGTGCCATCATGTGGAAGAACACCGGGGAGCTGTTTTTT; cdr3_aa: CAIMWKNTGELFF
j_call: TRBJ2-3; v_call: TRBV12-3/TRBV12-4; clone_size: many; d_call: TRBD1; cdr3_nt: TGTGCCAGCAGTGCCACAGGGGGCACAGATACGCAGTATTTT; cdr3_aa: CASSATGGTDTQYF
j_call: TRBJ1-4; v_call: TRBV28; clone_size: -; d_call: TRBD1; cdr3_nt: TGTGCCAGCAGTTTCGACAGGGCGAAACTGTTTTTT; cdr3_aa: CASSFDRAKLFF
j_call: TRBJ2-3; v_call: TRBV13; clone_size: -; d_call: -; cdr3_nt: TGTGCCAGCAGCCTCCGGGCTAGGGATACGCAGTATTTT; cdr3_aa: CASSLRARDTQYF
j_call: TRBJ1-4; v_call: TRBV27; clone_size: few; d_call: -; cdr3_nt: TGTGCCAGCAAGCCCGGGATCCTAAATGAAAAACTGTTTTTT; cdr3_aa: CASKPGILNEKLFF
j_call: TRBJ2-5; v_call: TRBV20-1; clone_size: many; d_call: TRBD2; cdr3_nt: TGCAGTGCTAGAGAACTAGCGGGGAAAGAGACCCAGTACTTC; cdr3_aa: CSARELAGKETQYF
j_call: TRBJ1-1; v_call: TRBV3-1; clone_size: few; d_call: -; cdr3_nt: TGTGCCAGCGGGGATTTGGGGACTGAAGCTTTCTTT; cdr3_aa: CASGDLGTEAFF
j_call: TRBJ2-1; v_call: TRBV20-1; clone_size: many; d_call: -; cdr3_nt: TGCAGTGCTAGGGCGGGGGCTTACAATGAGCAGTTCTTC; cdr3_aa: CSARAGAYNEQFF
j_call: TRBJ2-1; v_call: TRBV4-1; clone_size: few; d_call: TRBD2; cdr3_nt: TGCGCCAGCAGCCAAGGCGGGGGGTCCTACAATGAGCAGTTCTTC; cdr3_aa: CASSQGGGSYNEQFF
j_call: TRBJ1-4; v_call: TRBV4-3; clone_size: -; d_call: -; cdr3_nt: TGCGCCAGCAGCCAAGATGGTCAGGGTAATGAAAAACTGTTTTTT; cdr3_aa: CASSQDGQGNEKLFF
j_call: TRBJ2-2; v_call: TRBV25-1; clone_size: few; d_call: TRBD2; cdr3_nt: TGTGCCAGCAGTGAAACTAGCGGGGGGAACACCGGGGAGCTGTTTTTT; cdr3_aa: CASSETSGGNTGELFF
j_call: TRBJ1-1; v_call: TRBV29-1; clone_size: -; d_call: -; cdr3_nt: TGCAGCGTTGAAGGGGTACGGGCTTTCTTT; cdr3_aa: CSVEGVRAFF
j_call: TRBJ1-2; v_call: TRBV4-3; clone_size: many; d_call: -; cdr3_nt: TGCGCCAGCAGCCTTGTCCTAGACTATGGCTACACCTTC; cdr3_aa: CASSLVLDYGYTF
j_call: TRBJ2-1; v_call: TRBV9; clone_size: few; d_call: TRBD2; cdr3_nt: TGTGCCAGCAGCGTAGCTGGCGGGGGGGCCTACAATGAGCAGTTCTTC; cdr3_aa: CASSVAGGGAYNEQFF
j_call: TRBJ2-7; v_call: TRBV20-1; clone_size: many; d_call: TRBD1; cdr3_nt: TGCAGTGCTTACAGGGGGAGGAGGCCCTACGAGCAGTACTTC; cdr3_aa: CSAYRGRRPYEQYF
j_call: TRBJ2-1; v_call: TRBV29-1; clone_size: few; d_call: TRBD2; cdr3_nt: TGCAGCGGTGGGGGGGGACTTTACAATGAGCAGTTCTTC; cdr3_aa: CSGGGGLYNEQFF
j_call: TRBJ1-5; v_call: TRBV6-5; clone_size: few; d_call: -; cdr3_nt: TGTGCCAGCAGTTCGACAGCTATAGACGCTCGGCCCCAGCATTTT; cdr3_aa: CASSSTAIDARPQHF
j_call: TRBJ1-5; v_call: TRBV9; clone_size: once; d_call: TRBD1; cdr3_nt: TGTGCCAGCAGCGCGGGGACAGTCAATCAGCCCCAGCATTTT; cdr3_aa: CASSAGTVNQPQHF
j_call: TRBJ2-1; v_call: TRBV14; clone_size: -; d_call: TRBD2; cdr3_nt: TGTGCCAGCAGCCAAGAGGGGACTAGCCGTGAGCAGTTCTTC; cdr3_aa: CASSQEGTSREQFF
j_call: TRBJ1-2; v_call: TRBV14; clone_size: many; d_call: -; cdr3_nt: TGTGCCAGCAGCCAAGACAGATATGGCTACACCTTC; cdr3_aa: CASSQDRYGYTF
j_call: TRBJ1-3; v_call: TRBV12-3/TRBV12-4; clone_size: -; d_call: -; cdr3_nt: TGTGCCAGCCCCCGGGGGTCGGGGTCCGGAAACACCATATATTTT; cdr3_aa: CASPRGSGSGNTIYF
j_call: TRBJ2-2; v_call: TRBV24-1; clone_size: many; d_call: TRBD2; cdr3_nt: TGTGCCTCTCAGCGGGATGGGGACACCGGGGAGCTGTTTTTT; cdr3_aa: CASQRDGDTGELFF
j_call: TRBJ2-1; v_call: TRBV6-5; clone_size: -; d_call: TRBD2; cdr3_nt: TGTGCCAGCAGTTACTCGACCGGGACTAGCAATGAGCAGTTCTTC; cdr3_aa: CASSYSTGTSNEQFF
j_call: TRBJ2-2; v_call: TRBV4-2; clone_size: -; d_call: -; cdr3_nt: TGTGCCAGCAGCCAAGATGACGCAGGGTCCGGGGAGCTGTTTTTT; cdr3_aa: CASSQDDAGSGELFF
j_call: TRBJ1-4; v_call: TRBV28; clone_size: many; d_call: -; cdr3_nt: TGTGCCAGCAGCCTGAATGAAAAACTGTTTTTT; cdr3_aa: CASSLNEKLFF
j_call: TRBJ1-5; v_call: TRBV7-2; clone_size: few; d_call: TRBD1; cdr3_nt: TGTGCCAGCAGCCCCTCCCGGGACAGGGGTAGGGGGAATCAGCCCCAGCATTTT; cdr3_aa: CASSPSRDRGRGNQPQHF